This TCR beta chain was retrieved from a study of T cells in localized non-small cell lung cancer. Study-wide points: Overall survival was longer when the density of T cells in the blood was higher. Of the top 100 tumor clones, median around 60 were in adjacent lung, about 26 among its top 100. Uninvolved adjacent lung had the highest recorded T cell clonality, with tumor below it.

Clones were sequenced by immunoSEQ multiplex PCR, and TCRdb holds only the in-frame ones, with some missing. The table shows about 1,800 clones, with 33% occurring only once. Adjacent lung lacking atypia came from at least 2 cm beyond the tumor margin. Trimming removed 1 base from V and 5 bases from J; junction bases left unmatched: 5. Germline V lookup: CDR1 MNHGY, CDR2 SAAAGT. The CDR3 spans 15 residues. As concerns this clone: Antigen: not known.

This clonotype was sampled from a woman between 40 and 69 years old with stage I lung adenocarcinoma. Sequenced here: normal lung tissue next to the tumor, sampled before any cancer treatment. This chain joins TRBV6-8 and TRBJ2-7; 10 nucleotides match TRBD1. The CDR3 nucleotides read TGTGCCAGCAGTTACTGGACAGGGGGGAACAACGAGCAGTACTTC. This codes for CASSYWTGGNNEQYF.